These 32 T cell receptor beta chains were sequenced from one sample in a study of T cells in Graves' hyperthyroidism and ophthalmopathy. Authors of the study amplified TCR beta CDR3 regions from RNA transcripts. The primer set for the first-round RT-PCR of the TCR CDR3 was HTBI. TCRdb re-called the multiplex PCR reads with MiXCR, one entry per CDR3 protein. The sample carries approximately 400,000 distinct CDR3 sequences, about 15% recorded once. Sequenced input: blood. These receptors all come from a woman aged 30 to 39 with Graves' hyperthyroidism.

The CDR3 spells CASSNSGAASGTQYF. Here the CDR3 DNA reads TGTGCCAGCAGTAACAGCGGGGCAGCGTCTGGTACGCAGTATTTT. The genes are TRBV27 and TRBJ2-3; 7 bases agree with TRBD2. The J segment lost 8 bases and the V segment lost 5 bases, leaving 13 bases of the junction unmatched. Germline CDR1 is MNHEY and CDR2 is SMNVEV (reference sequence). The CDR3 is 15 amino acids.

This clonotype has just a few counts. A single base separates this from a much larger clone, so it may be a read error. The missing conserved phenylalanine or tryptophan at the end of this CDR3 makes a read error likely. This chain links TRBV18 with TRBJ2-7, with D possibly being TRBD1 (6 bases). The CDR3 loop spans 14 amino acids. Trimming removed 4 bases at V and 3 bases at J, with 13 bases between. CDR1 is KGHSH, CDR2 LQKENI, per germline. The CDR3 here is CASSRPGQNYEQYL. The DNA for the CDR3 is TGTGCCAGCTCACGTCCTGGACAGAACTACGAGCAGTACCTC.

The chain employs TRBV27 and TRBJ2-7, with 10 positions matching TRBD2. V lost 6 bases and J lost 0; bases outside the gene matches: 14. The CDR3 spans 18 residues. Looked up from germline, CDR1 is MNHEY and CDR2 is SMNVEV (reference sequence). This CDR3 is CASREREGFGESSYEQYF. CDR3 nucleotides: TGTGCCAGCAGAGAGCGGGAGGGCTTCGGAGAAAGCTCCTACGAGCAGTACTTC.

J is TRBJ2-6 and V is TRBV29-1; no definite D call. The germline gives CDR1 SQVTM, CDR2 ANQGSEA. The CDR3 contains 13 residues. V was shortened by 3 bases and J by 2 bases, with 5 bases between the two germline ends. CDR3 nucleotide sequence: TGCAGCGTTGAGGGGACTGGGGCCAACGTCCTGACTTTC. This codes for CSVEGTGANVLTF. The whole variable domain, remainder taken from reference TRBV29-1 and TRBJ2-6, is SAVISQKPSRDICQRGTSLTIQCQVDSQVTMMFWYRQQPGQSLTLIATANQGSEATYESGFVIDKFPISRPNLTFSTLTVSNMSPEDSSIYLCSVEGTGANVLTFGAGSRLTVL.

The chain has TRBV20-1 and TRBJ2-3; TRBD2 matches at 8 bases. Germline V gene lookup returns CDR1 DFQATT and CDR2 SNEGSKA (reference sequence). The junction had 3 bases not matched to a gene; V was cut back by 3 bases and J by 1 base. The length of the CDR3 is 14 residues. Written as DNA, the CDR3 is TGCAGTGCTAGTGAAGCGGGAGGCACAGATACGCAGTATTTT. Translation gives CSASEAGGTDTQYF.

This clonotype was seen many times. The chain uses TRBV7-9 and TRBJ2-7; D is unclear. V lost 0 bases and J 4 bases, leaving 7 bases between the germline ends. CDR3 length: 13 amino acids. In germline, CDR1 is SEHNR, CDR2 FQNEAQ (reference sequence). This chain's CDR3 is CASSLAGRYEQYF. CDR3 nucleotides: TGTGCCAGCAGCTTAGCCGGTCGTTACGAGCAGTACTTC.

The V and J genes are TRBV5-1 and TRBJ1-1; 7 nucleotides match TRBD1. Germline values: CDR1 SGHRS, CDR2 YFSETQ. With 4 bases clipped from V and 3 bases from J, the junction kept 6 bases outside the gene matches. This CDR3 is 14 amino acids long. The CDR3 spells CASSIRQGDTEAFF. The CDR3 DNA reads as TGCGCCAGCAGCATTCGACAGGGAGACACTGAAGCTTTCTTT.

The rearrangement uses TRBV20-1 and TRBJ1-3, with D tentatively TRBD1 (6 bases). The germline CDR1 and CDR2 sequences are DFQATT and SNEGSKA (reference sequence). Trimming took 6 bases from V and 0 from J, leaving 9 bases between them. The CDR3 totals 13 residues. CDR3 sequence (DNA): TGCAGTGCCCAGGGGCGCTCTGGAAACACCATATATTTT. Translating gives CSAQGRSGNTIYF.

This clonotype was counted many times. The rearrangement uses TRBV5-1 and TRBJ1-4, with D perhaps TRBD1 (5 bases). CDR1 is SGHRS and CDR2 is YFSETQ in the germline V gene. The V end was cut by 4 bases, the J end by 8 bases, with 18 bases between. This CDR3 region has 15 residues. The CDR3 coding sequence is TGCGCCAGCAGCCCGCTGGGGACGAAGGGCGAAAAACTGTTTTTT. It specifies CASSPLGTKGEKLFF.

This clonotype is judged medium-sized. The chain links TRBV27 to TRBJ2-1; D might be TRBD1 or TRBD2, each matching 5 bases. V dropped 8 bases and J dropped 3 bases, with 11 bases sitting between them. Germline V CDR1 and CDR2: MNHEY, SMNVEV (reference sequence). The length of the CDR3 is 13 residues. The CDR3 protein is CASRDGDYNEQFF. The CDR3 coding sequence is TGTGCCAGCCGGGACGGAGACTACAATGAGCAGTTCTTC.

This clonotype was counted at least ten times. V usage is TRBV9 and J usage is TRBJ2-1, with 9 positions matching TRBD1. V shed 2 bases, J shed 7 bases, and the junction held 7 bases outside the gene matches. Germline values: CDR1 SGDLS, CDR2 YYNGEE. The CDR3 runs 15 residues. The CDR3 sequence: CASSVTGQGWNEQFF. The CDR3, as DNA: TGTGCCAGCAGCGTTACGGGACAGGGATGGAATGAGCAGTTCTTC.

V gene TRBV7-2 combines with J gene TRBJ1-1; no definite D call. The CDR3 has 14 amino acids. From germline, CDR1 is SGHTA and CDR2 FQGNSA. V was cut by 1 base and J by 8 bases, with 14 bases left in between. CDR3 nucleotides: TGTGCCAGCAGCTTAGGTGCGATAGGTGGAGAAGCTTTCTTT. Its translation: CASSLGAIGGEAFF. The variable domain in full, with the rest retrieved from reference TRBV7-2 and TRBJ1-1, is GAGVSQSPSNKVTEKGKDVELRCDPISGHTALYWYRQSLGQGLEFLIYFQGNSAPDKSGLPSDRFSAERTGGSVSTLTIQRTQQEDSAVYLCASSLGAIGGEAFFGQGTRLTVV.

This clonotype was observed many times. The CDR3 is CATRSDRSETQYF. The CDR3 DNA sequence: TGTGCCACCAGAAGTGACAGGTCAGAGACCCAGTACTTC. The chain is built from TRBV15 and TRBJ2-5; D possibly corresponds to TRBD1 (6 bases). The CDR3 is 13 residues long. Trimming removed 6 bases at V and 4 bases at J, with 12 bases between. Per germline, CDR1 LNHNV and CDR2 YYDKDF (reference sequence). Full variable domain (missing parts from reference TRBV15 and TRBJ2-5): DAMVIQNPRYQVTQFGKPVTLSCSQTLNHNVMYWYQQKSSQAPKLLFHYYDKDFNNEADTPDNFQSRRPNTSFCFLDIRSPGLGDTAMYLCATRSDRSETQYFGPGTRLLVL.

V and J are TRBV27 and TRBJ2-3, with a weak D call TRBD2 (5 bases). Trimming took 6 bases from V and 0 from J, leaving 13 bases between them. The CDR3 totals 15 residues. The germline gives CDR1 MNHEY, CDR2 SMNVEV (reference sequence). The CDR3, as DNA: TGTGCCAGCAGCAAATCGGGGTTTAGCACAGATACGCAGTATTTT. Amino acids: CASSKSGFSTDTQYF.

The rearrangement links TRBV20-1 to TRBJ1-2; maybe TRBD1 (5 bases). The CDR3 length is 15 residues. Deletions cut 6 bases from V and 3 bases from J, with 20 bases between. Germline CDR1 reads DFQATT; CDR2 reads SNEGSKA (reference sequence). The CDR3 coding sequence is TGCAGTGCGACCACTGTTGGGACCGCAGACTATGGCTACACCTTC. It translates to CSATTVGTADYGYTF.

This clonotype was detected ten times or more. This sequence joins TRBV12-3 or TRBV12-4 and TRBJ2-1; D perhaps matches TRBD1 (5 bases). V shed 3 bases and J shed 6 bases, with 12 bases lying between them. The CDR3 is 14 amino acids. CDR3 in amino acids: CASSLGLRSNEQFF. In DNA, the CDR3 is TGTGCCAGCAGTTTGGGGCTGAGGTCCAATGAGCAGTTCTTC.

V is TRBV5-8 and J is TRBJ2-5; no clear D. CDR1 SGHTS and CDR2 YDEGEE come from the germline V gene. The length of the CDR3 is 14 residues. V lost 1 base and J 6 bases, leaving 13 bases between the germline ends. Here the CDR3 reads CASSLLVDSKTQYF. CDR3 DNA: TGTGCCAGCAGCTTGTTAGTAGATTCCAAGACCCAGTACTTC.

This clonotype occurred many times. The chain links TRBV11-2 to TRBJ2-5, with D perhaps TRBD2 (6 bases). The ends were cut back, 5 bases at V and 4 bases at J, with 20 bases in the middle. CDR3 size: 16 residues. Germline loops: CDR1 SGHAT, CDR2 FQNNGV. This CDR3 reads CASSPLGGTGGETQYF. CDR3 in DNA: TGTGCCAGCAGCCCTCTCGGCGGGACCGGTGGAGAGACCCAGTACTTC.

This clonotype was counted at least ten times. The chain employs TRBV20-1 and TRBJ2-1; 9 bases agree with TRBD2. Germline CDR1 and CDR2: DFQATT and SNEGSKA (reference sequence). The CDR3 loop spans 16 amino acids. The V segment lost 0 bases and the J segment 4 bases; nucleotides outside the gene matches: 7. CDR3 nucleotide sequence: TGCAGTGCTAGAGACGAGGGACTAGCTTTATACAATGAGCAGTTCTTC. Translating gives CSARDEGLALYNEQFF.

This clonotype appeared a few times. The rearrangement joins TRBV20-1 to TRBJ2-7, with no clear D. Trimming cost V 0 bases and J 5 bases, with 11 bases left between them. The germline V gene has CDR1 DFQATT and CDR2 SNEGSKA (reference sequence). This CDR3 spans 13 amino acids. DNA for the CDR3: TGCAGTGCTAGAGATACGAGAATACACGAGCAGTACTTC. Protein sequence: CSARDTRIHEQYF.

The chain carries TRBV12-3 or TRBV12-4 and TRBJ1-4; perhaps TRBD1 as D (6 bases). This CDR3 region has 14 residues. Trimming took 4 bases from V and 5 from J, leaving 11 bases between them. CDR3 sequence: CASSWTEINEKLFF. In DNA form, the CDR3 reads TGTGCCAGCAGTTGGACAGAAATAAATGAAAAACTGTTTTTT.

This clonotype was observed many times. This rearrangement joins TRBV12-3 or TRBV12-4 to TRBJ1-1; D is possibly TRBD1 (6 bases). CDR3 length: 14 amino acids. V was pared by 6 bases and J by 1 base, with 12 bases between. The CDR3 DNA sequence: TGTGCCAGCAGAACTACGACAGGGAACACTGAAGCTTTCTTT. It yields the protein CASRTTTGNTEAFF.

This clonotype came up many times. The rearrangement uses TRBV28 and TRBJ2-7; 8 nucleotides match TRBD2. The CDR3 has 15 amino acids. The germline V gene encodes CDR1 MDHEN and CDR2 SYDVKM. Unmatched junction bases numbered 10, after V lost 5 bases and J lost 4 bases. CDR3 sequence: CASSLQRTSPYEQYF. In DNA, the CDR3 is TGTGCCAGCAGTCTCCAACGGACTAGCCCTTACGAGCAGTACTTC.

This clonotype was found many times. The chain links TRBV20-1 to TRBJ2-7, with unresolved D. Germline CDR1 is DFQATT and CDR2 is SNEGSKA (reference sequence). This CDR3 comprises 12 residues. Trimming pared 5 bases from V and 3 bases from J, leaving 11 bases between. Here the CDR3 DNA reads TGCAGTGCTCACACCGGCAGCTACGAGCAGTACTTC. This translates into CSAHTGSYEQYF.

This clonotype came up many times. The chain employs TRBV28 and TRBJ2-7; possibly TRBD1 or TRBD2 for D (5 bases each). The CDR3 runs 13 residues. Germline V gene data show CDR1 as MDHEN and CDR2 as SYDVKM. Trimming took off 4 bases at V and 6 bases at J, with 13 bases between the two ends. The CDR3 sequence: CASSSPGPSEQYF. In DNA, the CDR3 is TGTGCCAGCAGTTCACCGGGACCCTCCGAGCAGTACTTC.

The chain carries TRBV12-3 or TRBV12-4 and TRBJ2-1; TRBD2 matches at 9 bases. V lost 3 bases and J lost 5; bases outside the gene matches: 2. The CDR3 is 14 amino acids. Written as DNA, the CDR3 is TGTGCCAGCAGTTTGGCGGGAGGGGACAATGAGCAGTTCTTC. Translation: CASSLAGGDNEQFF.

The chain employs TRBV9 and TRBJ1-5; TRBD1 is a possible D gene (6 bases). Germline V gene sequence: CDR1 SGDLS, CDR2 YYNGEE. The ends were cut back, 0 bases at V and 6 bases at J, with 10 bases in the middle. This CDR3 spans 14 amino acids. In nucleotides, the CDR3 is TGTGCCAGCAGCGTAGAAGGGGGGCGTCAGCCCCAGCATTTT. It encodes CASSVEGGRQPQHF.

The chain joins TRBV15 to TRBJ2-2, with 7 bases matching TRBD2. V gave up 1 base and J gave up 3 bases; unmatched junction bases: 2. Germline V lookup: CDR1 LNHNV, CDR2 YYDKDF (reference sequence). The CDR3 totals 15 residues. The CDR3 sequence is CATSRGLADTGELFF. The CDR3 DNA is TGTGCCACCAGCAGAGGTCTAGCGGACACCGGGGAGCTGTTTTTT.

A few counts support this clonotype. This chain links TRBV20-1 with TRBJ1-4; perhaps TRBD1 as D (5 bases). The germline V gene encodes CDR1 DFQATT and CDR2 SNEGSKA (reference sequence). This CDR3 is 13 amino acids long. V lost 5 bases to trimming and J lost 0 bases, with 7 bases between them. For the CDR3, the DNA is TGCAGTGCTCGACAGACAACTAATGAAAAACTGTTTTTT. Protein product: CSARQTTNEKLFF.

This clonotype was seen a few times. The chain carries TRBV10-3 and TRBJ2-7; 12 positions agree with TRBD2. Germline CDR1 and CDR2: ENHRY and SYGVKD. The junction had 4 bases not matched to a gene; V was cut back by 4 bases and J by 3 bases. The CDR3 loop spans 15 amino acids. DNA of the CDR3: TGTGCCATCAGTGGGCTAGCGGGAGGGGGCTACGAGCAGTACTTC. Residues: CAISGLAGGGYEQYF.

The rearrangement links TRBV25-1 to TRBJ2-5, with D perhaps TRBD1 (6 bases). Trimming removed 2 bases from V and 5 bases from J, with 21 bases in between. CDR1 and CDR2 (germline): MGHDK, SYGVNS. CDR3 length equals 17 residues. CDR3 in amino acids: CASSERSTVHRVETQYF. DNA for the CDR3: TGTGCCAGCAGTGAACGGAGTACGGTGCACAGGGTGGAGACCCAGTACTTC.

This clonotype was found a few times. The chain uses TRBV3-1 and TRBJ2-2; 8 bases fit TRBD2. CDR3 length: 14 residues. Germline V CDR1 and CDR2: LGHDT, YNNKEL (reference sequence). V shed 5 bases, J shed 5 bases, and the junction held 4 bases outside the gene matches. As DNA, the CDR3 is TGTGCCAGCAGCACGGGGGGGGGTACCGGGGAGCTGTTTTTT. Translated: CASSTGGGTGELFF.